This T cell receptor beta chain was recorded in a study of cytomegalovirus exposure and HLA in healthy donors. PCR amplification relied on 60 Vbeta primers (plus 13 Jbeta primers). Assay used: immunoSEQ multiplex PCR; TCRdb lists only in-frame clones, some missing. This sample has some 200,000 clones, with about 70% found just once. The CDR3 length is 14 residues. Germline CDR1 and CDR2: MNHEY and SMNVEV (reference sequence). Unmatched junction bases numbered 6, after V lost 6 bases and J lost 5 bases. The receptor's source is a woman aged 25 to 39 in good health and CMV-seronegative. The rearrangement uses TRBV27 and TRBJ2-5; 10 nucleotides line up with TRBD1. The sample comprised PBMCs. CDR3: CASSSRQGAETQYF. The CDR3 bases are TGTGCCAGCAGCTCAAGACAGGGGGCGGAGACCCAGTACTTC.